What follows are 5 T cell receptor beta chains derived from one specimen sequenced in a study of blood T cell dynamics during melanoma immunotherapy. Documented time point: pre-treatment baseline. Libraries were prepared by immunoSEQ multiplex PCR; TCRdb keeps only in-frame clonotypes and omits some of them. The table records about 6,700 clones, 75% to 90% of them present only once. This specimen was blood, taken from a patient treated with checkpoint blockade. The receptors derive from a human donor with melanoma. Some clones in this sample may be carry-over from other donors' samples.

This chain uses TRBV5-1 with TRBJ2-7; 8 bases fit TRBD1. There are 14 residues in the CDR3. V was pared by 0 bases and J by 3 bases, with 2 bases of the junction left unmatched. Germline CDR1 reads SGHRS; CDR2 reads YFSETQ. CDR3 amino acids: CASSLAGQDYEQYF. For the CDR3, the DNA is TGCGCCAGCAGCTTGGCGGGACAGGACTACGAGCAGTACTTC.

In DNA form, the CDR3 reads TGTGCCATCAGTGAAACCGGGACAGGGGGCTCTGGGGCCAACGTCCTGACTTTC. Its protein is CAISETGTGGSGANVLTF. The chain links TRBV10-3 to TRBJ2-6; 11 bases align to TRBD1. V lost 3 bases, J lost 0 bases, and 4 bases stayed unmatched. The CDR3 extends over 18 amino acids. Germline V gene data show CDR1 as ENHRY and CDR2 as SYGVKD.

As regards this clone: Relative to the germline gene, one junction end is altered; a read error may explain this. J is TRBJ1-2 and V is TRBV29-1, with no clear D. The CDR3 loop spans 11 amino acids. The germline V gene encodes CDR1 SQVTM and CDR2 ANQGSEA. CDR3 DNA sequence: TGCAGTGTTGGCGAGGACTATGGCTACACCTTC. Its translation is CSVGEDYGYTF. Using reference TRBV29-1 and TRBJ1-2 for the parts outside the CDR3, the full variable domain is SAVISQKPSRDICQRGTSLTIQCQVDSQVTMMFWYRQQPGQSLTLIATANQGSEATYESGFVIDKFPISRPNLTFSTLTVSNMSPEDSSIYLCSVGEDYGYTFGSGTRLTVV.

This clone was seen a handful of times. DNA for the CDR3: TGTGCCTGGAGTAGACAGGGGAACACTGAAGCTTTCTTT. Amino acids: CAWSRQGNTEAFF. V usage is TRBV30 and J usage is TRBJ1-1; 7 nucleotides line up with TRBD1. The CDR3 spans 13 residues. J lost 1 base, V lost 2 bases, and 1 base had no gene match. Germline V gene lookup returns CDR1 GTSNPN and CDR2 SVGIG (reference sequence).

V gene TRBV25-1 combines with J gene TRBJ1-4; no clear D gene. Germline loops: CDR1 MGHDK, CDR2 SYGVNS. The CDR3 sequence is 14 residues long. V lost 4 bases to trimming and J lost 12 bases, with 18 bases between them. In DNA, the CDR3 is TGTGCCAGCAGTGCAGGCAGGAGTACGAGGGAACTGTTTTTT. Translating gives CASSAGRSTRELFF.